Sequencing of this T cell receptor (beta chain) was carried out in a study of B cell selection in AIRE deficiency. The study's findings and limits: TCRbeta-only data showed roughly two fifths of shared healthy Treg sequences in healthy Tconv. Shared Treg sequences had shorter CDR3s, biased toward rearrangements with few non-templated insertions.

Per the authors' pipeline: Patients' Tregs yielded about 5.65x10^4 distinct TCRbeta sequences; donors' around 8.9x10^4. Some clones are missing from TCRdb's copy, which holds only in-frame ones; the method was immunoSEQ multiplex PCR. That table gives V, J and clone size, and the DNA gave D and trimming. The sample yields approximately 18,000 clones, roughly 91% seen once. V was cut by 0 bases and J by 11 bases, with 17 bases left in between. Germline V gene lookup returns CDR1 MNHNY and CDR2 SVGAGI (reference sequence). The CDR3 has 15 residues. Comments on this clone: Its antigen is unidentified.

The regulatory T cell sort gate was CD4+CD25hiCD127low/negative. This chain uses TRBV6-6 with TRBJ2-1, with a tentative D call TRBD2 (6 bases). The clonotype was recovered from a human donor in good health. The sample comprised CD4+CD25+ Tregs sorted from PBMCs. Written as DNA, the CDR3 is TGTGCCAGCAGTTACTCGATGGCAGGAGGGAACAAGCAGTTCTTC. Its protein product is CASSYSMAGGNKQFF.